This T cell receptor (beta chain) was obtained from a study of blood T cell repertoires in COVID-19. Libraries were prepared by immunoSEQ multiplex PCR; TCRdb keeps only in-frame clonotypes and omits some of them. The sample includes 220,000 or so clones, roughly nine tenths of them seen just once. The CDR3 covers 15 residues. After removal of 6 bases from V and 6 bases from J, the junction contained 5 bases not matched to a gene. Looked up from germline, CDR1 is MDHEN and CDR2 is SYDVKM. The clonotype was recovered from a man aged 60-69 years with COVID-19, enrolled during active disease. The chain joins TRBV28 to TRBJ2-1; 13 nucleotides line up with TRBD2. The sample consisted of peripheral blood. In nucleotides, the CDR3 is TGTGCCAGCAGGGCCGGGACTAGCGGGGCCAATGAGCAGTTCTTC. This gives the protein CASRAGTSGANEQFF.